The 29 T cell receptor beta chains in this list originate from one sample, sequenced in a study of shared clonotypes between healthy human individuals (dated by TCRdb to 2019 to 2021). The library was prepared using the immunoSEQ multiplex PCR assay. TCRdb carries this immuneACCESS record with in-frame sequences only. Its versions omit some clonotypes, under half of them owing to an unresolved V gene in the studies checked, with the rest unexplained. The sample table contains 2 million to 2.5 million clones; only one count was recorded for approximately 90% of them. The top ten hold approximately 0.41% of the sample. Sequencing was carried out using naive CD4+ T cells from PBMCs. The intended sense of this specimen's cell subset or site label: CD45RA+ positively selected. The receptors stem from a man between 18 and 35 years old in good health. Some clones in this sample may be carry-over from other donors' samples.

This clone was detected once. The rearrangement uses TRBV13 and TRBJ1-1; no definite D call. V gave up 4 bases and J gave up 1 base, with 16 bases separating them. The CDR3 has 16 residues. Germline CDR1 is PRHDT and CDR2 is FYEKMQ (reference sequence). In DNA, the CDR3 is TGTGCCAGCAGCTCATTCAGAGGTAAAACGAACACTGAAGCTTTCTTT. Encoded protein: CASSSFRGKTNTEAFF.

The chain's CDR3 is CASSPLPRTHSTDTQYF. CDR3 DNA: TGTGCCAGCTCACCATTACCTCGGACACATAGCACAGATACGCAGTATTTT. The rearrangement links TRBV18 to TRBJ2-3, with D perhaps TRBD1 (5 bases). Trimming stripped 2 bases from V and 0 bases from J, with 15 bases between. The CDR3 sequence is 17 residues long. The V gene's germline CDR1 is KGHSH and CDR2 LQKENI.

The V call is TRBV5-1, the J call TRBJ2-1; 7 positions match TRBD1. The CDR3 contains 13 residues. Per the germline V gene, CDR1 is SGHRS and CDR2 is YFSETQ. Losses at the gene ends were 4 bases for V and 6 bases for J; bases not matched to a gene: 4. CDR3 sequence (DNA): TGCGCCAGCAGCCCAGGGACAGTCAATGAGCAGTTCTTC. It yields the protein CASSPGTVNEQFF.

The chain combines TRBV2 with TRBJ1-6; unclear D gene. V was cut by 7 bases and J by 6 bases, with 19 bases left in between. The V gene's germline CDR1 is SNHLY and CDR2 FYNNEI. The CDR3 consists of 16 residues. In nucleotides, the CDR3 is TGTGCCAGCATTAGTCTTACAGCCGCCCCTAATTCACCCCTCCACTTT. This translates into CASISLTAAPNSPLHF. The full variable domain, with the rest looked up from reference TRBV2 and TRBJ1-6, is EPEVTQTPSHQVTQMGQEVILRCVPISNHLYFYWYRQILGQKVEFLVSFYNNEISEKSEIFDDQFSVERPDGSNFTLKIRSTKLEDSAMYFCASISLTAAPNSPLHFGNGTRLTVT.

This chain joins TRBV15 and TRBJ1-2, with D tentatively TRBD1 (6 bases). V lost 0 bases to trimming and J lost 2 bases, with 19 bases between them. The germline V gene has CDR1 LNHNV and CDR2 YYDKDF (reference sequence). The CDR3 is made up of 18 amino acids. CDR3 sequence: CATSRDPALQGGNYGYTF. CDR3 sequence (DNA): TGTGCCACCAGCAGAGATCCCGCCCTACAGGGAGGGAACTATGGCTACACCTTC.

The CDR3 coding sequence is TGCGGGAATGGGGTTGATACGCAGTATTTT. This encodes CGNGVDTQYF. The V and J genes are TRBV20-1 and TRBJ2-3, with no clear D. Germline CDR1 and CDR2: DFQATT and SNEGSKA (reference sequence). The CDR3 length is 10 residues.

The rearrangement joins TRBV4-1 to TRBJ2-7, with D unclear. Germline V gives CDR1 MGHRA, CDR2 YSYEKL. The CDR3 totals 15 residues. Trimming stripped 2 bases from V and 1 base from J, with 12 bases between. The CDR3 bases are TGCGCCAGCAGCCAATCCGAACTGGATTCCTACGAGCAGTACTTC. Its protein is CASSQSELDSYEQYF.

The chain carries TRBV4-3 and TRBJ2-3, with D tentatively TRBD1 or TRBD2 (5 bases each). Germline V lookup: CDR1 LGHNA, CDR2 YSLEER. V gave up 1 base and J gave up 6 bases, with 8 bases separating them. The CDR3 covers 13 residues. The CDR3 is CASSQGREDTQYF. CDR3 coding DNA: TGCGCCAGCAGCCAAGGCAGGGAGGATACGCAGTATTTT.

This chain connects TRBV19 to TRBJ1-2; 12 bases agree with TRBD1. The CDR3 covers 16 residues. J was trimmed by 2 bases and V by 8 bases; bases with no gene match: 9. CDR1 is LNHDA, CDR2 SQIVND, per germline (reference sequence). CDR3 DNA sequence: TGTGCCAGTCATACGGGACAGGGGGCGCCCAACTATGGCTACACCTTC. Its protein product is CASHTGQGAPNYGYTF.

About this clone itself: The sample holds other DNA sequences that translate to the same CDR3. The gene calls are TRBV18 and TRBJ2-7; 7 bases agree with TRBD1. The CDR3 spans 14 residues. Germline CDR1 reads KGHSH; CDR2 reads LQKENI. The V and J ends lost 6 bases and 0 bases, in that order; junction bases with no gene match: 5. The CDR3 region is CASSPGTDSYEQYF. The CDR3 nucleotides read TGTGCCAGCTCCCCCGGGACAGACTCCTACGAGCAGTACTTC.

The chain is built from TRBV5-4 and TRBJ2-3; 10 nucleotides align to TRBD2. The CDR3 runs to 15 residues. Germline V gives CDR1 SGHNT, CDR2 YYREEE (reference sequence). Trimming at V came to 4 bases and at J to 4 bases, leaving 6 bases not matched to a gene. Written as DNA, the CDR3 is TGTGCCAGCAGCCGAGCGGGAGGGCCGCCAGATACGCAGTATTTT. Residues: CASSRAGGPPDTQYF.

The V and J genes are TRBV10-3 and TRBJ2-1; possibly TRBD1 or TRBD2 for D (5 bases each). The CDR3 is 15 amino acids. Trimming cost V 0 bases and J 9 bases, with 15 bases left between them. From germline, CDR1 is ENHRY and CDR2 SYGVKD. The CDR3 reads CAISESLVGTAEQFF. The CDR3 DNA is TGTGCCATCAGTGAGTCTTTGGTGGGGACCGCTGAGCAGTTCTTC.

The chain is built from TRBV30 and TRBJ2-7; D possibly corresponds to TRBD1 (6 bases). The CDR3 spans 12 residues. CDR1 GTSNPN and CDR2 SVGIG come from the germline V gene (reference sequence). The V end lost 4 bases, the J end lost 2 bases, and 9 bases lay between the germline ends. The CDR3 DNA sequence: TGTGCCTGGAATAGGGGGACCTACGAGCAGTACTTC. Its translation is CAWNRGTYEQYF.

V usage is TRBV5-1 and J usage is TRBJ2-1, with TRBD2 matching 8 bases. The CDR3 totals 17 residues. V lost 1 base and J lost 2; bases outside the gene matches: 8. The germline V gene encodes CDR1 SGHRS and CDR2 YFSETQ. CDR3 amino acids: CASSLIREGATYNEQFF. In DNA form, the CDR3 reads TGCGCCAGCAGCTTGATACGGGAGGGCGCTACCTACAATGAGCAGTTCTTC.

The CDR3 region is CASSLSGQIYEQYF. In DNA, the CDR3 is TGCGCCAGCAGCTTGTCGGGACAAATCTACGAGCAGTACTTC. This chain joins TRBV5-1 and TRBJ2-7; possible D gene TRBD1, 6 bases. V lost 1 base, J lost 3 bases, and 11 bases lay in between. This CDR3 has 14 residues. Germline V gene lookup returns CDR1 SGHRS and CDR2 YFSETQ.

This clone appeared a single time. The chain carries TRBV11-2 and TRBJ2-1, with no clear D. Germline CDR1 SGHAT, CDR2 FQNNGV. This CDR3 region has 17 residues. V dropped 0 bases and J dropped 5 bases, with 17 bases sitting between them. The CDR3 spells CASSLDTSANLNNEQFF. The DNA for the CDR3 is TGTGCCAGCAGCTTAGATACGAGTGCCAATTTAAACAATGAGCAGTTCTTC.

The V call is TRBV6-1, the J call TRBJ2-7; D may match TRBD1 or TRBD2 (5 bases each). V lost 2 bases and J lost 4, with 18 bases in between. The germline V gene encodes CDR1 MNHNS and CDR2 SASEGT. The CDR3 length is 16 residues. CDR3 sequence: CASSERVGQGGYEQYF. The CDR3 nucleotides are TGTGCCAGCAGTGAACGGGTAGGGCAGGGCGGGTACGAGCAGTACTTC.

In regard to this clone: Other DNA sequences in this specimen translate into the identical CDR3. V is TRBV29-1 and J is TRBJ1-1; no firm D call. CDR1 and CDR2 (germline): SQVTM, ANQGSEA. Trimming stripped 4 bases from V and 0 bases from J, with 3 bases between. CDR3 length equals 11 residues. The CDR3 spells CSVGVNTEAFF. CDR3 in DNA: TGCAGCGTTGGGGTGAACACTGAAGCTTTCTTT.

CDR3 sequence reads: CASSWDRAVNYGYTF. In DNA form, the CDR3 reads TGTGCCAGCAGTTGGGACAGGGCTGTCAACTATGGCTACACCTTC. The chain has TRBV6-5 and TRBJ1-2; 9 bases are shared with TRBD1. The CDR3 consists of 15 residues. From germline, CDR1 is MNHEY and CDR2 SVGAGI. V lost 4 bases, J lost 2 bases, and 5 bases stayed unmatched.

The J gene is TRBJ1-1, the V gene TRBV6-5; D is perhaps TRBD1 (5 bases). The CDR3 loop spans 15 amino acids. Germline V gives CDR1 MNHEY, CDR2 SVGAGI. Deletions cut 1 base from V and 3 bases from J, with 12 bases between. Here the CDR3 reads CASSYWEGRDTEAFF. CDR3 bases: TGTGCCAGCAGTTACTGGGAGGGCAGGGACACTGAAGCTTTCTTT.

CDR3 in amino acids: CASSETGPKSYEQYF. The CDR3 DNA sequence: TGTGCCAGCAGCGAAACAGGGCCGAAATCCTACGAGCAGTACTTC. The genes are TRBV6-6 and TRBJ2-7, with TRBD1 as a possible D gene (6 bases). V was clipped by 6 bases and J by 1 base, with 16 bases between them. Germline-derived CDR1 and CDR2 are MNHNY and SVGAGI (reference sequence). The length of the CDR3 is 15 residues.

V and J are TRBV9 and TRBJ2-7; 10 nucleotides align to TRBD1. The germline gives CDR1 SGDLS, CDR2 YYNGEE. This CDR3 region has 15 residues. Trimming removed 0 bases from V and 2 bases from J; junction bases left unmatched: 2. The CDR3 coding sequence is TGTGCCAGCAGCGTAGGGGGACAGGGGCCCTACGAGCAGTACTTC. Translated: CASSVGGQGPYEQYF.

The chain couples TRBV6-1 to TRBJ2-4, with TRBD1 as a possible D gene (6 bases). Germline loops: CDR1 MNHNS, CDR2 SASEGT. The ends were cut back, 4 bases at V and 2 bases at J, with 9 bases in the middle. The CDR3 length is 14 residues. The CDR3 coding sequence is TGTGCCAGCAGTGTTACAGGGACCAAAAACATTCAGTACTTC. Residues: CASSVTGTKNIQYF.

The chain combines TRBV6-4 with TRBJ2-7, with D possibly being TRBD2 (6 bases). Germline V gene sequence: CDR1 MRHNA, CDR2 SNTAGT. The CDR3 totals 11 residues. CDR3 bases: TGTGCATATTCGGGGGTACACGAGCAGTACTTC. Translation gives CAYSGVHEQYF.

The chain uses TRBV19 and TRBJ1-5; 11 bases map to TRBD1. The trim removed 5 bases at V and 2 bases at J, leaving 8 bases unmatched. Germline lookup yields CDR1 LNHDA and CDR2 SQIVND (reference sequence). The CDR3 has 17 amino acids. CDR3 DNA sequence: TGTGCCAGTAGTGGGGGACAGGGGGTTTTGGGCAATCAGCCCCAGCATTTT. It codes for CASSGGQGVLGNQPQHF.

The chain is built from TRBV5-5 and TRBJ2-5; 7 positions agree with TRBD2. Germline CDR1 and CDR2: SGHKS and YYEKEE (reference sequence). The CDR3 loop spans 16 amino acids. With V trimmed by 4 bases and J by 5 bases, 14 bases remained unmatched. The CDR3 here is CASSLHLYRGGETQYF. As DNA, the CDR3 is TGTGCCAGCAGCCTACATTTGTATCGGGGAGGGGAGACCCAGTACTTC.

This CDR3 reads CASSRGLGQETQYF. CDR3 coding DNA: TGTGCCAGCTCACGCGGACTAGGCCAAGAGACCCAGTACTTC. This chain connects TRBV18 to TRBJ2-5; 7 bases are a match to TRBD2. Germline V gene lookup returns CDR1 KGHSH and CDR2 LQKENI. V gave up 4 bases and J gave up 1 base; unmatched junction bases: 3. The CDR3 covers 14 residues.

This clone turned up a few times. This rearrangement joins TRBV2 to TRBJ1-1; D gene uncertain. The CDR3 is 13 amino acids. V was cut by 3 bases and J by 11 bases, with 16 bases left in between. The germline gives CDR1 SNHLY, CDR2 FYNNEI. CDR3 sequence: CASSDGQTRSAFF. In DNA form, the CDR3 reads TGTGCCAGCAGTGACGGGCAGACCCGGTCGGCTTTCTTT.

This clone was detected only once. V gene TRBV9 combines with J gene TRBJ1-5, with a weak D call TRBD1 (6 bases). Trimming removed 4 bases at V and 4 bases at J, with 12 bases between. Germline CDR1 is SGDLS and CDR2 is YYNGEE. The CDR3 extends over 14 amino acids. The chain's CDR3 is CASSMGHHNQPQHF. Written as DNA, the CDR3 is TGTGCCAGCAGCATGGGACACCATAATCAGCCCCAGCATTTT. The full variable domain, its missing parts supplied by reference TRBV9 and TRBJ1-5, is DSGVTQTPKHLITATGQRVTLRCSPRSGDLSVYWYQQSLDQGLQFLIQYYNGEERAKGNILERFSAQQFPDLHSELNLSSLELGDSALYFCASSMGHHNQPQHFGDGTRLSIL.